These 11 T cell receptor beta chains came from one sample sequenced in a study of low-dose radiotherapy and immunotherapy resistance in tumors. Regarding time point: after trial treatment. Treatment denoted: LDRT plus nivolumab, ipilimumab, low-dose cyclophosphamide and aspirin (RACIN trial). TRAV and TRBV primers primed cDNA for both TCRalpha and TCRbeta. With a constant-region primer and a V-primer adapter, TCRs were subjected to approximately 20 PCR cycles of amplification. One entry per CDR3 protein, called by TCRdb with MiXCR from the reads. The data contain about 100,000 distinct CDR3 sequences, roughly 20% of them singletons. The sequencing used PBMCs, collected after low-dose radiotherapy plus immunotherapy. These receptors all stem from a male donor with prostate cancer.

This clonotype has only one observation. The chain's CDR3 is CASFDRTSYGYTF. CDR3 in DNA: TGTGCCAGCTTTGACAGGACGTCCTATGGCTACACCTTC. The V gene is TRBV28, the J gene TRBJ1-2; D is perhaps TRBD1 (6 bases). This CDR3 is built from 13 residues. Germline V gene data show CDR1 as MDHEN and CDR2 as SYDVKM. V was trimmed by 8 bases and J by 4 bases, leaving 14 bases between them.

This clonotype has ten or more counts. This chain joins TRBV3-1 and TRBJ2-7, with 8 bases identical to TRBD1. J was trimmed by 3 bases and V by 2 bases; bases with no gene match: 9. Germline CDR1 is LGHDT and CDR2 is YNNKEL (reference sequence). CDR3 size: 16 residues. The CDR3 DNA reads TGTGCCAGCAGCCAATGGGCACAGGGGGGCAACTACGAGCAGTACTTC. It translates to CASSQWAQGGNYEQYF.

This clonotype was seen ten or more times. The chain uses TRBV20-1 and TRBJ2-5; 11 bases are a match to TRBD2. The CDR3 sequence is 16 residues long. The germline CDR1 and CDR2 sequences are DFQATT and SNEGSKA (reference sequence). V dropped 0 bases and J dropped 5; count of bases not matched to a gene: 8. The CDR3 DNA is TGCAGTGCTAGAGATGGCACTAGCGGGGGTGGGGAGACCCAGTACTTC. Its protein is CSARDGTSGGGETQYF.

The chain has TRBV9 and TRBJ1-6; 9 bases are a match to TRBD1. The CDR3 consists of 15 residues. J was trimmed by 9 bases and V by 4 bases; bases with no gene match: 8. Germline V gene sequence: CDR1 SGDLS, CDR2 YYNGEE. The CDR3 nucleotides are TGTGCCAGCAGCCCACACGGGACAGGGAGTTCACCCCTCCACTTT. Translating it yields CASSPHGTGSSPLHF.

In its sample, this clonotype was seen many times. The chain combines TRBV19 with TRBJ1-5; no reliable D call. Germline assignment: CDR1 LNHDA and CDR2 SQIVND (reference sequence). The V end lost 1 base, the J end lost 7 bases, and 5 bases lay between the germline ends. The CDR3 has 12 amino acids. CDR3 coding DNA: TGTGCCAGTAGTATAGTGGGGCAGCCCCAGCATTTT. Encoded protein: CASSIVGQPQHF. Full variable domain (outside the CDR3, taken from reference TRBV19 and TRBJ1-5): DGGITQSPKYLFRKEGQNVTLSCEQNLNHDAMYWYRQDPGQGLRLIYYSQIVNDFQKGDIAEGYSVSREKKESFPLTVTSAQKNPTAFYLCASSIVGQPQHFGDGTRLSIL.

The chain links TRBV13 to TRBJ2-1, with D possibly called TRBD1 or TRBD2 (5 bases each). The CDR3 runs 13 residues. Trimming pared 1 base from V and 8 bases from J, leaving 9 bases between. CDR1 and CDR2 from the germline V gene are PRHDT and FYEKMQ (reference sequence). The CDR3, as DNA: TGTGCCAGCAGCTTAGATGGGGGAGATGAGCAGTTCTTC. It codes for CASSLDGGDEQFF.

The chain uses TRBV10-2 and TRBJ1-6; the D gene is possibly TRBD1 (5 bases). Germline V gene data show CDR1 as WSHSY and CDR2 as SAAADI. The CDR3 contains 13 residues. Trimming removed 8 bases from V and 8 bases from J, with 13 bases in between. The CDR3, as DNA: TGCGCCAGCCAACCCGAAGGGGATTCACCCCTCCACTTT. Its protein product is CASQPEGDSPLHF.

This clonotype was seen many times. V usage is TRBV9 and J usage is TRBJ2-7, with 10 bases fitting TRBD2. Germline V gene lookup returns CDR1 SGDLS and CDR2 YYNGEE. The CDR3 totals 15 residues. J lost 5 bases, V lost 4 bases, and 9 bases had no gene match. In DNA, the CDR3 is TGTGCCAGCAGCTTTAGCGGGGGGCCGTGGGACGAGCAGTACTTC. Its protein is CASSFSGGPWDEQYF.

Ten or more counts support this clonotype. The CDR3, as DNA: TGTGCCAGCAGCATGGGTGAAAAACTGTTTTTT. It specifies CASSMGEKLFF. V is TRBV14 and J is TRBJ1-4, with D unclear. Germline V gene sequence: CDR1 SGHDN, CDR2 FVKESK. The CDR3 runs to 11 residues. Trimming took 5 bases from V and 7 from J, leaving 5 bases between them. Based on the CDR3 plus reference TRBV14 and TRBJ1-4, the full variable domain is EAGVTQFPSHSVIEKGQTVTLRCDPISGHDNLYWYRRVMGKEIKFLLHFVKESKQDESGMPNNRFLAERTGGTYSTLKVQPAELEDSGVYFCASSMGEKLFFGSGTQLSVL.

The chain joins TRBV5-1 to TRBJ2-2; a weak D match, TRBD2 (5 bases). The V gene's germline CDR1 is SGHRS and CDR2 YFSETQ. Trimming cost V 1 base and J 1 base, with 11 bases left between them. The CDR3 runs 16 residues. Written as DNA, the CDR3 is TGCGCCAGCAGCTTGTCCGGACTCAAGAACACCGGGGAGCTGTTTTTT. Amino acid sequence: CASSLSGLKNTGELFF. Based on the CDR3 plus reference TRBV5-1 and TRBJ2-2, the full variable domain is KAGVTQTPRYLIKTRGQQVTLSCSPISGHRSVSWYQQTPGQGLQFLFEYFSETQRNKGNFPGRFSGRQFSNSRSEMNVSTLELGDSALYLCASSLSGLKNTGELFFGEGSRLTVL.

This chain links TRBV5-1 with TRBJ2-2; D is perhaps TRBD2 (5 bases). CDR3 length equals 15 residues. V was clipped by 0 bases and J by 5 bases, with 11 bases between them. Germline V gene sequence: CDR1 SGHRS, CDR2 YFSETQ. In nucleotides, the CDR3 is TGCGCCAGCAGCTTGGACTCTCGGAGGACCGGGGAGCTGTTTTTT. Translated: CASSLDSRRTGELFF. The complete variable domain, with remaining parts taken from reference TRBV5-1 and TRBJ2-2, reads KAGVTQTPRYLIKTRGQQVTLSCSPISGHRSVSWYQQTPGQGLQFLFEYFSETQRNKGNFPGRFSGRQFSNSRSEMNVSTLELGDSALYLCASSLDSRRTGELFFGEGSRLTVL.